This T cell receptor beta chain was found in a study of OX40 agonist ivuxolimab in advanced cancers. This table comes from immunoSEQ multiplex PCR, and its TCRdb copy is limited to in-frame clones, with some not included. The repertoire holds approximately 90,000 clones, with around nine tenths as singletons. This clone was observed a few times. The TCR sequence derives from an adult with an advanced solid tumor such as melanoma, head and neck, liver or kidney cancer. Here the sequenced sample was CD4+ or CD8+ T cells sorted from blood, taken in a trial of the OX40 agonist ivuxolimab.

The CDR3 nucleotides are TGTGCCAGCAGCCCCCGGGGGGCTTTCGGGGAGCTGTTTTTT. Its translation is CASSPRGAFGELFF. The rearrangement joins TRBV6-5 to TRBJ2-2; perhaps TRBD2 as D (7 bases). Trimming cost V 6 bases and J 7 bases, with 15 bases left between them. The CDR3 contains 14 residues. The germline gives CDR1 MNHEY, CDR2 SVGAGI.